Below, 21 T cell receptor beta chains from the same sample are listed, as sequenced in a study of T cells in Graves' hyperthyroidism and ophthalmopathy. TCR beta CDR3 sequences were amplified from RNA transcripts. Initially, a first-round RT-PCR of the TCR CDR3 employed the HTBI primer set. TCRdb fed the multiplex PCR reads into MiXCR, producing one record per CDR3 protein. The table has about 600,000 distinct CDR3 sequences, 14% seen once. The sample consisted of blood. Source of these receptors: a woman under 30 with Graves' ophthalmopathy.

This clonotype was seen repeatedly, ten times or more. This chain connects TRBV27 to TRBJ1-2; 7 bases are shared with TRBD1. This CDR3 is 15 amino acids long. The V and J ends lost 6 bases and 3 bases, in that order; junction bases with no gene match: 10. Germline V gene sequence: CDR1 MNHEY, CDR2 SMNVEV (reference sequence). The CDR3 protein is CASRPYRGNHYGYTF. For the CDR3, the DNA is TGTGCCAGCAGACCTTACAGGGGCAACCACTATGGCTACACCTTC.

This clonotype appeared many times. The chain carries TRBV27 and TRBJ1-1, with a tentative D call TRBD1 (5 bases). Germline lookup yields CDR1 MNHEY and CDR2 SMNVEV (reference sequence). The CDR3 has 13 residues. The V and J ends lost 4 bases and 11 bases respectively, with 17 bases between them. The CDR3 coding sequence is TGTGCCAGCAGTTATTCTCGGGGAGGGGAGGCTTTCTTT. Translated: CASSYSRGGEAFF.

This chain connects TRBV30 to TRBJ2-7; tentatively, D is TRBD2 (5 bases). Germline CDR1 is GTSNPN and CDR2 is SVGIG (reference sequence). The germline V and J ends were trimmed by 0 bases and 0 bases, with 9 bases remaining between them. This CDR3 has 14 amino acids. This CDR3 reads CAWSVRGLSYEQYF. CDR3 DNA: TGTGCCTGGAGTGTACGCGGGCTCTCCTACGAGCAGTACTTC.

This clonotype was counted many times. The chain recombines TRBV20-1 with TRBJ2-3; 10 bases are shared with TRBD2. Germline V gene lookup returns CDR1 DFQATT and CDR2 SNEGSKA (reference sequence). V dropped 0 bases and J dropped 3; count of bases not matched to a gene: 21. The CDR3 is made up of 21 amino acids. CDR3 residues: CSAREDYGAGGPGFKTDTQYF. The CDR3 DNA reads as TGCAGTGCTAGAGAGGACTATGGAGCGGGAGGGCCGGGATTCAAGACAGATACGCAGTATTTT.

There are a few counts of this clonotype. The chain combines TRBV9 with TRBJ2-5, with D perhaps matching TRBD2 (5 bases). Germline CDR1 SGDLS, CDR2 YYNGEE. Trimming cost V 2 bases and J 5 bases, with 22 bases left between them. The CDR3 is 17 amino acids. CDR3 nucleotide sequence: TGTGCCAGCAGCGTCGGGAATCGGCTAAATCAACTGGAGACCCAGTACTTC. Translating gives CASSVGNRLNQLETQYF.

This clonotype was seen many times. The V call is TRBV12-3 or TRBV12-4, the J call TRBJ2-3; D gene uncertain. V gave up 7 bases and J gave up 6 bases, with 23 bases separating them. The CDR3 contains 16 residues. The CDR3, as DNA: TGTGCCAGCACCTTATCCCTCCTCTGGAGAACGGATACGCAGTATTTT. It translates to CASTLSLLWRTDTQYF.

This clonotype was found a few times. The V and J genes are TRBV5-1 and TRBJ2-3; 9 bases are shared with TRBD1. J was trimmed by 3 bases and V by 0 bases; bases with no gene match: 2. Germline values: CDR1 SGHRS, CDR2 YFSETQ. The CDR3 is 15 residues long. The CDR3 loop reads CASSLEQGATDTQYF. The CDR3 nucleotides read TGCGCCAGCAGCTTGGAACAGGGGGCGACAGATACGCAGTATTTT.

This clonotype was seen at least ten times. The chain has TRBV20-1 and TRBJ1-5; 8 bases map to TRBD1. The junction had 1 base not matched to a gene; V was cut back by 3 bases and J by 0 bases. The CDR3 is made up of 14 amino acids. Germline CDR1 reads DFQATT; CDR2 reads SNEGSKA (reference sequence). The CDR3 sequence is CSARTGASNQPQHF. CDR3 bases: TGCAGTGCTAGGACAGGGGCTAGCAATCAGCCCCAGCATTTT.

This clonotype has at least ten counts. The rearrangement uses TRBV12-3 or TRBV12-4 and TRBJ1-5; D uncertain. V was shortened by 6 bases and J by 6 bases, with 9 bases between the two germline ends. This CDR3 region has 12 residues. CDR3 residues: CASREYGQPQHF. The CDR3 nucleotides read TGTGCCAGCAGGGAGTATGGTCAGCCCCAGCATTTT.

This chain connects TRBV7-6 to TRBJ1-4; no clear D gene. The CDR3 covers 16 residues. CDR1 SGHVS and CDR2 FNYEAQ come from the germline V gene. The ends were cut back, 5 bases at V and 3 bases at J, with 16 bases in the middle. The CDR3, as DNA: TGTGCCAGCAGCCCTGAAGAAAGTTCACCTAATGAAAAACTGTTTTTT. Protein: CASSPEESSPNEKLFF.

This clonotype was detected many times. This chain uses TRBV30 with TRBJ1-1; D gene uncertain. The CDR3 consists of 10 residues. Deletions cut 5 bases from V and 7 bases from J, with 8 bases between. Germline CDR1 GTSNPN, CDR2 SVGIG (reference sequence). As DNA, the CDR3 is TGTGCCTGGGGGTGGGGTGAAGCTTTCTTT. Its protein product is CAWGWGEAFF.

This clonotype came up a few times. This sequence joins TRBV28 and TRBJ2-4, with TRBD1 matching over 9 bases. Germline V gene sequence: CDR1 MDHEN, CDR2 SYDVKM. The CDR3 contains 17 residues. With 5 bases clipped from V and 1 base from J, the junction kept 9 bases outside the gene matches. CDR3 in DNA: TGTGCCAGCAGTCGCGTGACAGGGGGTAGGGCCAAAAACATTCAGTACTTC. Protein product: CASSRVTGGRAKNIQYF.

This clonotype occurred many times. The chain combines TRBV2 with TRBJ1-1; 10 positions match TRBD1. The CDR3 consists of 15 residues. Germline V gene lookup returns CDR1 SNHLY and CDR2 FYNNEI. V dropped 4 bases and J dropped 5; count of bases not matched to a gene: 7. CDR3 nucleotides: TGTGCCAGCAGTGCCGACAGGGGGCGGGGGACTGAAGCTTTCTTT. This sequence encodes CASSADRGRGTEAFF.

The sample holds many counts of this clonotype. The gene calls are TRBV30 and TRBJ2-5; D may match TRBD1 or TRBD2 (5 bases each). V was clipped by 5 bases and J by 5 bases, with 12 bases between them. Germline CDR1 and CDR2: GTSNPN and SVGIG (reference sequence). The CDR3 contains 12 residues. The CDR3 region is CAWAGSMETQYF. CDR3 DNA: TGTGCCTGGGCAGGGAGTATGGAGACCCAGTACTTC. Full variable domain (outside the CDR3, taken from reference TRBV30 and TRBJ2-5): SQTIHQWPATLVQPVGSPLSLECTVEGTSNPNLYWYRQAAGRGLQLLFYSVGIGQISSEVPQNLSASRPQDRQFILSSKKLLLSDSGFYLCAWAGSMETQYFGPGTRLLVL.

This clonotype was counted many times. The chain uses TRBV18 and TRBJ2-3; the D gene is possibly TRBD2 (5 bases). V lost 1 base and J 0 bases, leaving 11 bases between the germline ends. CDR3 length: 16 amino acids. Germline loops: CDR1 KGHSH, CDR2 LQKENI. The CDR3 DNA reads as TGTGCCAGCTCACCACAGGGAGATCTGAGCACAGATACGCAGTATTTT. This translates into CASSPQGDLSTDTQYF.

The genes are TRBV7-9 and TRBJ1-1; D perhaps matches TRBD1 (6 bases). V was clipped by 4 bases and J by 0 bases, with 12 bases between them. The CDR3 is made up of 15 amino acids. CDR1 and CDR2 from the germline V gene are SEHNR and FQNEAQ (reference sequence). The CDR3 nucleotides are TGTGCCAGCAGCTCCCCGGGGGGGCTGAACACTGAAGCTTTCTTT. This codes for CASSSPGGLNTEAFF.

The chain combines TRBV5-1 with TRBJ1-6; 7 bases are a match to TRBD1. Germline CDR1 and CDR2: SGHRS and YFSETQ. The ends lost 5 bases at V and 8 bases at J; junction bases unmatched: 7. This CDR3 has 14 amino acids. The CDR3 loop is CASRTGIPDSPLHF. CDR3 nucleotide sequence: TGCGCCAGCAGGACAGGGATACCGGATTCACCCCTCCACTTT.

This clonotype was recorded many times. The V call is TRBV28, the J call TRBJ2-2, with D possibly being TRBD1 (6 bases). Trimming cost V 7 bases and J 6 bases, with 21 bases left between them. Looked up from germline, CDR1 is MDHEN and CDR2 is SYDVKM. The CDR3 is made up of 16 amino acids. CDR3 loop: CASKVWGLASAGELFF. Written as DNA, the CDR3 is TGTGCCAGCAAAGTTTGGGGGCTAGCAAGCGCCGGGGAGCTGTTTTTT.

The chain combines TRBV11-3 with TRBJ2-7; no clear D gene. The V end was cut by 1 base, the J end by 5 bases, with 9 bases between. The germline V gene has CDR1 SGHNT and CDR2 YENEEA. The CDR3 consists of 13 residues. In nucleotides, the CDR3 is TGTGCCAGCAGCTTAGGCTCACTCGACGAGCAGTACTTC. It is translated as CASSLGSLDEQYF. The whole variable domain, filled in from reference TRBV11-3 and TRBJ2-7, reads EAGVVQSPRYKIIEKKQPVAFWCNPISGHNTLYWYLQNLGQGPELLIRYENEEAVDDSQLPKDRFSAERLKGVDSTLKIQPAELGDSAVYLCASSLGSLDEQYFGPGTRLTVT.

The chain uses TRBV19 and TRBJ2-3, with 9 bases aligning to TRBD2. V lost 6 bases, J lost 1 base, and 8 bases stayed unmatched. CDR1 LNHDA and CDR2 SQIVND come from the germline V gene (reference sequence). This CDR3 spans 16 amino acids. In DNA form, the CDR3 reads TGTGCCAGTAGGACAGGAGCGGGAGGAGGCACAGATACGCAGTATTTT. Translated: CASRTGAGGGTDTQYF.

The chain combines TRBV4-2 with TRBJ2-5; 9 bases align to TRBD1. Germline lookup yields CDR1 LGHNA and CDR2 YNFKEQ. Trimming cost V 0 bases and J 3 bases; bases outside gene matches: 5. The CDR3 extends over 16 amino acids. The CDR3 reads CASSQDLGQGKETQYF. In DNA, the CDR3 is TGTGCCAGCAGCCAAGATCTGGGACAGGGAAAAGAGACCCAGTACTTC.